What follows is one T cell receptor beta chain and its context. No cognate antigen has been identified for it. Base qualities are missing; no much larger clone stands one base away. This record comes from a study of cytomegalovirus exposure and HLA in healthy donors (dated by TCRdb to 2016 to 2017). In the study overall: An earlier analysis of a few hundred of the donors reported around 280 Gb of sequence data and 117 million unique TCR beta sequences obtained from approximately 180 million T cells. To study patterns of TCR occurrence, a later analysis re-analyzed previously published TCR beta repertoires from around 660 donors and added high-resolution HLA genotyping. Typing coverage varied by locus: about 620-640 donors for A, B, C, DRB1 and DQB1; approximately 500 for DQA1; about 590 for DPA1; around 490 for DPB1. Donor age, sex, ethnicity and CMV serostatus were compiled together with the repertoire data. A later genetic analysis used genome-wide SNP genotypes for 398 of the 666 donors, treating that subset as a discovery cohort. An earlier analysis of some 500 of the donors applied high-throughput TCR beta sequencing to assess whether each TCR beta V gene segment acted as functional or pseudogenic. Class I and class II HLA loci were covered by the typing at four-digit resolution. The study profiled the T cell repertoires of 666 subjects by immunosequencing and related them to cytomegalovirus serostatus. All discovery cohort repertoires had been generated on a single sequencing platform. Four or five DR-DQ haplotypes were treated as single units for association and clustering because of strong linkage in the cohort. High-throughput TCR immunosequencing, statistical association of individual TCRs with disease status, and machine learning were combined to predict cytomegalovirus infection status. Besides the first cohort of about 730 subjects, a separate validation cohort made up of 90 to 150 different subjects was used. Approximately 310 gigabases of sequencing data and 70 million to 100 million unique TCR sequences were included in an early release covering roughly 600 HLA-typed donors. Rather than drawing on any new phenotypic data, the later analysis identified candidate immune exposures from TCR beta sequences and the way those sequences occurred across donors. Among approximately 370 genotyped donors of the cohort, an average of roughly 230,000 unique TCR beta nucleotide sequences was sequenced per donor, of which roughly 17% were non-productive. The genetic ancestry cluster associated with self-reported Caucasian donors included over 65% of the approximately 410 genotyped donors. The aim of the study was to test whether cataloging public T cell receptors could identify signatures of past pathogen exposure. The investigation overall reported the following: Broadly in line with IMGT annotations, most TCR beta V segments showed up in productive rearrangements about 90% or about 30% of the time in an earlier analysis of several hundred of the donors. In both the original and validation cohorts, the classifier was reported to diagnose cytomegalovirus status with high specificity and sensitivity. According to a later analysis, TCR association rates differed among HLA loci, with DRB1 alleles showing the most associated TCRs and HLA-C alleles showing the fewest. Correlated functional status among segregating V segments might be attributable to linkage disequilibrium, but an unknown experimental factor could not be ruled out. In a later genetic analysis, a missense DCLRE1C variant was associated with V-gene and J-gene trimming of TCR beta chains, and the association was replicated in an independent cohort. In a later genetic analysis, fewer N-insertions in productive TCRs were reported among donors in an Asian-associated ancestry cluster than the roughly 710-donor mean. In the study, 164 TCR beta chains were listed as associated with cytomegalovirus. Because counts were too low, seventeen rarely observed V segments, including chromosome 9 orphons, were excluded from the earlier analysis of several hundred of the donors. According to a later analysis, most CMV-associated TCR beta chains appeared to be HLA-restricted, and the HLA associations seemed to be driven largely by CMV exposure. A further reported finding was that TCR beta sequences accurately predicted the HLA-A and HLA-B alleles for most subjects in the first cohort. The authors suggested that the approach could potentially be generalized to other disease states and immunological phenotypes. Strong co-occurrence of HLA alleles, especially DR and DQ, made assigning TCR associations to individual alleles difficult. At a false discovery rate of 0.05, a later analysis linked about 16,000 TCR beta sequences to specific HLA alleles. The 87-base-pair reads could not distinguish some IMGT-functional V segments, including TRBV6-2 and TRBV6-3, so those segments were excluded. Presence/absence analyses assumed roughly uniform sequencing depth across donors, an assumption that may not hold. In vitro tests confirmed that a few of the cytomegalovirus-associated TCR beta chains recognize cytomegalovirus antigens. The sequencing pipeline was judged likely to have produced a cluster of highly shared sequence variants as a technical artifact. This cohort had only TCR beta chains sequenced, and the lack of alpha or paired-chain data limited which features could be detected. Compared with equally common non-associated chains, HLA-associated TCR beta chains in a later analysis were more clonally expanded and had lower generation probabilities. The only immune exposure information available for the cohort was CMV serostatus. HLA typing was unavailable for some donors at each locus, so association tests used only the typed subset. Most TCR sequences were observed very rarely across donors, whereas some public TCRs were present in many individuals. Several of the top co-occurrence clusters appeared to be linked to parvovirus B19, influenza, CMV and Epstein-Barr virus, according to a later analysis.

CDR1 is given as SQVTM and CDR2 as ANQGSEA, both from the germline V gene. The CDR3, cysteine through phenylalanine, is 13 amino acids long. Of the read, only the CDR3 DNA is kept; its 39 bases are in frame from base 1. Relative to germline, V is 1 base shorter and J is 5 bases shorter, with 12 bases between their ends. Library construction relied on the immunoSEQ multiplex PCR assay. For the multiplex PCR, a mixture combining 60 forward primers for TCR Vbeta segments and 13 reverse primers for TCR Jbeta segments was used. A multiplex PCR assay on genomic DNA amplified the CDR3 region of rearranged TCR beta genes. The Illumina HiSeq System was used to sequence the amplified TCR beta libraries as 87-base-pair reads. On the authors' methods: Across the 666 repertoires, a later analysis counted 78 million or so unique TCR beta chains, roughly 11 million of which were shared by at least two donors. Raw reads were error-corrected and collapsed into unique sequences by a nearest-neighbor algorithm in which closely related sequences were merged to remove PCR and sequencing errors. CDR3 sequences were aligned to IMGT reference sequences to assign V, D and J gene segments. For a sequence to be retained, at least a six-nucleotide match to both a V gene segment and a J gene segment was required. A rearrangement was called productive if the CDR3 had no stop codons and remained in frame with V and J, and every other rearrangement was called non-productive. CDR3 was defined by IMGT convention, running from the second conserved V-encoded cysteine to the conserved J-encoded phenylalanine. The earlier analysis of some 550 of the donors excluded any sequence lacking an unambiguous match to a single V gene segment. An earlier analysis of around 600 of the donors classified V segments as functional when productive rearrangements were above 56.7% and as segregating when the standard deviation between donors was above 5%. A statistical classification framework was developed to diagnose cytomegalovirus status using the catalog of TCR beta chain sequences. In a later analysis, V and J genes were assigned by comparing TCR nucleotide sequences against IMGT/GENE-DB human TR gene sequences. A later analysis assigned CDR3 sequences and most-parsimonious VDJ recombination scenarios with the TCRdist pipeline. In a later analysis, each TCR beta chain was defined by its CDR3 amino acid sequence together with its V-gene family, and reads lacking a unique V-gene family were excluded. In a later analysis, several hundred highly shared, low-generation-probability nucleotide sequences were removed to address suspected cross-contamination and a sequencing artifact. In a later analysis, a clonal expansion index was calculated for each public chain from normalized within-repertoire ranks of inferred template counts. A later analysis computed generation probabilities with a VDJ recombination model fitted to out-of-frame rearrangements, and checked the results against IGoR. A later analysis scored TCR-TCR, TCR-HLA and TCR-CMV co-occurrence with hypergeometric tests, applying a repertoire-size bias correction to TCR pairs. A later analysis estimated false discovery rates by permuting HLA or CMV assignments 20 times. A later analysis grouped co-occurring TCRs with DBSCAN, adding TCRdist sequence similarity when clustering within HLA-allele-positive subsets. Co-occurrence clustering excluded repertoires with fewer than 30,000 or more than 120,000 public chains, plus five with anomalous nucleotide sharing. TCRdb provides this immuneACCESS table in a form limited to in-frame rearrangements. Some clones are lacking; in checked studies, under half of them reflect an unresolved V gene, and why the rest are absent is not known. The V and J calls and clone size are taken from that table; D and trimming were inferred from the DNA. This sample has some 170,000 clones in its table, and roughly 76% of those were observed once. The ten most abundant clones make up 4.9% of the sample.

The cohort consisted of some 670 healthy bone marrow donors. All cohort members were sampled while nominally healthy, although unrecorded immune exposures were likely present. The donor was CMV seropositive and belonged to the group of over 250 seropositive cohort members. A peripheral blood sample was provided by each donor, and peripheral blood mononuclear cells were used for TCR beta sequencing. The Qiagen DNeasy Blood Extraction Kit was used to extract genomic DNA from the blood cell samples. The receptor was isolated from a woman younger than 30 in good health and CMV-seropositive. Sequenced material: PBMCs. This receptor chain uses TRBV29-1 and TRBJ2-7, with the D segment identity uncertain. The DNA reads TGCAGCGTTGAAGGCAGAAGTTTGAACGAGCAGTACTTC. This codes for CSVEGRSLNEQYF.